Below, 5 T cell receptor beta chains from the same sample are listed, as sequenced in a study of T cells after yellow fever vaccination. MiXCR, applied by TCRdb to the 5' RACE reads, yields one record per CDR3 protein. This repertoire shows 250,000 to 400,000 distinct CDR3 sequences, approximately 4% found once; its top ten account for 15% to 20%. Here the sequenced sample was PBMCs, taken 15 days after the yellow fever booster vaccination. The receptors here all came from a man between 18 and 35 years old who received the YFV17D yellow fever vaccine.

This chain uses TRBV5-1 with TRBJ2-3, with D unresolved. Germline V CDR1 and CDR2: SGHRS, YFSETQ. The CDR3 has 17 amino acids. Trimming took 1 base from V and 0 from J, leaving 15 bases between them. The CDR3 loop is CASSLNQAGASTDTQYF. In nucleotides, the CDR3 is TGCGCCAGCAGCTTGAATCAAGCCGGAGCGAGCACAGATACGCAGTATTTT.

This clonotype occurred many times. This chain connects TRBV20-1 to TRBJ1-5; D unclear. V dropped 4 bases and J dropped 4 bases, with 11 bases sitting between them. CDR1 and CDR2 from the germline V gene are DFQATT and SNEGSKA (reference sequence). The CDR3 is 13 residues long. The CDR3 region is CSAKTAPNQPQHF. CDR3 nucleotide sequence: TGCAGTGCTAAAACCGCTCCAAATCAGCCCCAGCATTTT.

This clonotype was counted a few times. The CDR3 sequence is CASSQTLGDVETQYF. The CDR3 DNA is TGCGCCAGCAGCCAAACCCTCGGGGACGTGGAGACCCAGTACTTC. The V call is TRBV4-1, the J call TRBJ2-5; D tentatively reads TRBD1 or TRBD2 (5 bases each). The CDR3 length is 15 residues. V was shortened by 2 bases and J by 5 bases, with 15 bases between the two germline ends. Germline V gives CDR1 MGHRA, CDR2 YSYEKL.

This clonotype showed up many times. DNA of the CDR3: TGCGCCAGCAGCTGGGACAGGGGTGGAACTGAAGCTTTCTTT. It specifies CASSWDRGGTEAFF. The rearrangement links TRBV5-1 to TRBJ1-1; 10 bases map to TRBD1. This CDR3 is built from 14 residues. From germline, CDR1 is SGHRS and CDR2 YFSETQ. V gave up 3 bases and J gave up 5 bases; unmatched junction bases: 4. Drawing the rest from reference TRBV5-1 and TRBJ1-1, the complete variable domain is KAGVTQTPRYLIKTRGQQVTLSCSPISGHRSVSWYQQTPGQGLQFLFEYFSETQRNKGNFPGRFSGRQFSNSRSEMNVSTLELGDSALYLCASSWDRGGTEAFFGQGTRLTVV.

This clonotype showed up many times. V and J are TRBV10-3 and TRBJ1-5, with TRBD1 matching over 10 bases. Germline trimming cut 3 bases from V and 5 bases from J; bases unmatched to any gene: 4. The CDR3 contains 15 residues. Looked up from germline, CDR1 is ENHRY and CDR2 is SYGVKD. This CDR3 is CAISDRDRGYQPQHF. CDR3 nucleotides: TGTGCCATCAGTGATAGGGACAGGGGATATCAGCCCCAGCATTTT.